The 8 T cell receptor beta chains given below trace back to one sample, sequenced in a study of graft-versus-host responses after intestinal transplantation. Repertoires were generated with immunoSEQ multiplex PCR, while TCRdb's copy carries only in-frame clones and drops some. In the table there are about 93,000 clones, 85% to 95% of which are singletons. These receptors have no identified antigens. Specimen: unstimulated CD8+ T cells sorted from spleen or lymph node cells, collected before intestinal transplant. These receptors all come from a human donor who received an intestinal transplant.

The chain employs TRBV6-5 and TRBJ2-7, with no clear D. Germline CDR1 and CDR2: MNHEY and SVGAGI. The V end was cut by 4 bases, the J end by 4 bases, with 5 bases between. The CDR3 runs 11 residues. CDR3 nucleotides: TGTGCCAGCAGTTTGCAGTACGAGCAGTACTTC. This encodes CASSLQYEQYF.

The CDR3 DNA is TGTGCCAGCAGCGCCACAGGGGGCGCGAGGTATGGCTACACCTTC. This sequence encodes CASSATGGARYGYTF. The chain carries TRBV9 and TRBJ1-2, with 9 nucleotides matching TRBD1. The CDR3 has 15 residues. Germline-derived CDR1 and CDR2 are SGDLS and YYNGEE. V dropped 3 bases and J dropped 5; count of bases not matched to a gene: 8.

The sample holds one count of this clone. The CDR3 spells CASSPPRSGRNTGELFF. The DNA of the CDR3 is TGTGCCAGCAGCCCGCCGAGGAGCGGGAGGAACACCGGGGAGCTGTTTTTT. The chain is built from TRBV5-4 and TRBJ2-2, with 8 bases that match TRBD2. The CDR3 sequence is 17 residues long. Trimming removed 4 bases from V and 1 base from J; junction bases left unmatched: 9. Germline CDR1 is SGHNT and CDR2 is YYREEE (reference sequence).

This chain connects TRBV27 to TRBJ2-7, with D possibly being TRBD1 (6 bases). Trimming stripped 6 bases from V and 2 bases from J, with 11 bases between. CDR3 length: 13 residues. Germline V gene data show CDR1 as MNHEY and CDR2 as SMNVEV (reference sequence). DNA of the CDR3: TGTGCCAGCAGCTCTGGACAGACCTACGAGCAGTACTTC. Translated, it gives CASSSGQTYEQYF.

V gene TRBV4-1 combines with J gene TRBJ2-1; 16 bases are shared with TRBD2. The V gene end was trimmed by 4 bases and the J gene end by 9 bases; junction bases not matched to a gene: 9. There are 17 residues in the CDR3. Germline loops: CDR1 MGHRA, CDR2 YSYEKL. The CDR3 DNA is TGCGCCAGCAGCCCTCAGGGACTAGCGGGGGGGCAAGGTGAGCAGTTCTTC. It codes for CASSPQGLAGGQGEQFF.

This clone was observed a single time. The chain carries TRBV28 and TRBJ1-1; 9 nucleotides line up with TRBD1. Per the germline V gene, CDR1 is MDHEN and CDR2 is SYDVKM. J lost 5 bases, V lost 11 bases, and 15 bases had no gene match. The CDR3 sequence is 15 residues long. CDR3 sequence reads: CAGSTRDRVRTEAFF. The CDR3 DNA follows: TGTGCCGGTTCCACCCGGGACAGGGTACGGACTGAAGCTTTCTTT.

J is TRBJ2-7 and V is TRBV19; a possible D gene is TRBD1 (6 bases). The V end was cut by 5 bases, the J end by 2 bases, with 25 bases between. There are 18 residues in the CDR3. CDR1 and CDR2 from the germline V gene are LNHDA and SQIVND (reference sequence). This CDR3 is CASSAGDFRDTRAYEQYF. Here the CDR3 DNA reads TGTGCCAGTAGTGCTGGAGATTTCCGGGACACAAGGGCCTACGAGCAGTACTTC. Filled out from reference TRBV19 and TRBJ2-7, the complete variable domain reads DGGITQSPKYLFRKEGQNVTLSCEQNLNHDAMYWYRQDPGQGLRLIYYSQIVNDFQKGDIAEGYSVSREKKESFPLTVTSAQKNPTAFYLCASSAGDFRDTRAYEQYFGPGTRLTVT.

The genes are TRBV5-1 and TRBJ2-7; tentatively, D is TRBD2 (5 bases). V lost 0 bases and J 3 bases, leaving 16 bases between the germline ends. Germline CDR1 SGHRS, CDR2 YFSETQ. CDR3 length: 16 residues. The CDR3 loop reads CASSLVASNSGYEQYF. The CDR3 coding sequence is TGCGCCAGCAGCTTGGTAGCGTCAAACTCGGGCTACGAGCAGTACTTC.